This T cell receptor beta chain was captured in a study of T cell responses to AZD1222 COVID-19 vaccine. The table came from immunoSEQ multiplex PCR; TCRdb's copy has only in-frame clones and leaves some out. The sample records around 94,000 clones, about 89% being singletons. Study-level points and caveats: Reportedly, close to half of spike-specific TCRs are directed against unmutated variant regions.

A word on this clone: The target antigen is unknown.

The CDR3 has 15 residues. V dropped 4 bases and J dropped 1 base, with 12 bases sitting between them. Germline CDR1 SGHNT, CDR2 YYREEE (reference sequence). The rearrangement links TRBV5-4 to TRBJ2-1; D might be TRBD1 (6 bases). This receptor was taken from an adult in good health. Source: peripheral blood, taken on day 0 of AZD1222 vaccination. CDR3 nucleotide sequence: TGTGCCAGCAGCCCGGACAGAGCATCCTACAATGAGCAGTTCTTC. As protein: CASSPDRASYNEQFF.